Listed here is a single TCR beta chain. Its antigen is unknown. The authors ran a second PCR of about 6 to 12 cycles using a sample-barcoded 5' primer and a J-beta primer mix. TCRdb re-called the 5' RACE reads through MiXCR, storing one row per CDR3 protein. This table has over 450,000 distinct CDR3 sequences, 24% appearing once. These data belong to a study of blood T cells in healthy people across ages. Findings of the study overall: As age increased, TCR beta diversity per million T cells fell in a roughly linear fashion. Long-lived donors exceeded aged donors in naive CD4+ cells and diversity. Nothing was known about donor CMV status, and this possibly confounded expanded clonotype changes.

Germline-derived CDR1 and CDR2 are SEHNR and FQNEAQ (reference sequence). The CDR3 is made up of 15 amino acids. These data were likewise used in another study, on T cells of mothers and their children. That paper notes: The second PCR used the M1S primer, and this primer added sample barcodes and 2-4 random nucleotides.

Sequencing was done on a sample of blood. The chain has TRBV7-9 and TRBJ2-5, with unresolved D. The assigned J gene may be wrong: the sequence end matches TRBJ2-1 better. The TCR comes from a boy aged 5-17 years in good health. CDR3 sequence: CASSRSRVMANEQFF. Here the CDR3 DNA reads TGTGCCAGCAGCAGATCTAGGGTTATGGCCAATGAGCAGTTCTTC.